The 4 T cell receptor beta chains listed next were all sequenced from one sample in a study of patients and donors after allogeneic stem cell transplantation (dated by TCRdb to 2020 to 2021). Library preparation was by RT-PCR. Reads for this sample came from a NextSeq 550. TCRdb trimmed public reads at Q25 via fastp, called clones via MiXCR and kept in-frame beta chains. A single entry per CDR3 protein holds the most common genes and DNA from its merged rows. The sample has more than 7,500 distinct CDR3 sequences on record, about 9.9% of them singletons. 52% of the sample is in the top ten clones. Sequences were obtained from blood, either unsorted or a sorted T cell fraction (not recorded which). Receptors were obtained from a human donor who was either an allogeneic HSCT recipient or a stem cell or donor lymphocyte infusion donor (not recorded which). It is not recorded whose cells these are; they may come from a transplant donor.

The V gene is TRBV30, the J gene TRBJ2-1; D not certain. CDR3 size: 12 residues. Trimming removed 4 bases from V and 5 bases from J, with 9 bases in between. Germline V gene lookup returns CDR1 GTSNPN and CDR2 SVGIG (reference sequence). For the CDR3, the DNA is TGTGCCTGGAAGACGTATCACAATGAGCAGTTCTTC. Translation: CAWKTYHNEQFF.

This clonotype has a count of ten or more. This chain joins TRBV7-2 and TRBJ1-1; weak D call: TRBD1 (6 bases). The V and J ends lost 0 bases and 1 base respectively, with 9 bases between them. The CDR3 loop spans 15 amino acids. The germline gives CDR1 SGHTA, CDR2 FQGNSA. As DNA, the CDR3 is TGTGCCAGCAGCTTAGCGCCGGACAGGAACACTGAAGCTTTCTTT. It translates to CASSLAPDRNTEAFF. The full variable domain, completed using reference TRBV7-2 and TRBJ1-1, is GAGVSQSPSNKVTEKGKDVELRCDPISGHTALYWYRQSLGQGLEFLIYFQGNSAPDKSGLPSDRFSAERTGGSVSTLTIQRTQQEDSAVYLCASSLAPDRNTEAFFGQGTRLTVV.

This clonotype was counted at least ten times. For the CDR3, the DNA is TGTGCCAGCAGCCAGTCCCCGGGGAACAATCAGCCCCAGCATTTT. It specifies CASSQSPGNNQPQHF. The chain recombines TRBV3-1 with TRBJ1-5; D not certain. Trimming pared 3 bases from V and 3 bases from J, leaving 12 bases between. CDR3 length equals 15 residues. Germline assignment: CDR1 LGHDT and CDR2 YNNKEL (reference sequence).

This clonotype was seen repeatedly, ten times or more. The chain has TRBV10-3 and TRBJ2-3; D assignment may be TRBD1 or TRBD2 (5 bases each). The CDR3 has 13 amino acids. Germline-derived CDR1 and CDR2 are ENHRY and SYGVKD. V dropped 2 bases and J dropped 7 bases, with 10 bases sitting between them. CDR3 loop: CAISEGTLNTQYF. In nucleotides, the CDR3 is TGTGCCATCAGTGAGGGGACCCTCAATACGCAGTATTTT.